Listed below are T cell receptor beta chains from one sample, sequenced in a study of blood T cell repertoires in COVID-19. Data came from immunoSEQ multiplex PCR; TCRdb stores just in-frame clones and leaves some out. Among 130,000 to 150,000 clones listed, 70% to 85% were seen once. Sequences were obtained from peripheral blood. The source is a woman older than 75 with acute or convalescent COVID-19. Each CDR3 is given with its conserved first and last residue. The order of the fields is clone size, D gene, V gene, J gene, CDR3 DNA, CDR3 protein. A D gene is named only where the DNA matches it firmly. The size field is filled for only some rows; it gives once, few, many or a size class.

>-|TRBD2|TRBV6-4|TRBJ2-2
TGTGCCAGCAGCGGACTAGCGGGGAACACCGGGGAGCTGTTTTTT
CASSGLAGNTGELFF
>-|TRBD2|TRBV5-6|TRBJ2-5
TGTGCCAGCAGCTTGTCAGGGCTAGCGGAGCCGTACCAAGAGACCCAGTACTTC
CASSLSGLAEPYQETQYF
>-|TRBD1|TRBV7-9|TRBJ1-2
TGTGCCAGCAGCTTGACGGACAGGGGGCCTTTCTATGGCTACACCTTC
CASSLTDRGPFYGYTF
>few|TRBD1|TRBV10-3|TRBJ1-1
TGTGCCATCAGTACTGAAGGGGGCGCGGGCACTGAAGCTTTCTTT
CAISTEGGAGTEAFF
>few|-|TRBV4-2|TRBJ1-2
TGTGCCAGCAGCCAAGATGGCGACACCCAGATGGGCTACACCTTC
CASSQDGDTQMGYTF
>-|TRBD1|TRBV7-9|TRBJ2-2
TGTGCCAGCAGCTTAGTTACAGGGGGCCGCACCGGGGAGCTGTTTTTT
CASSLVTGGRTGELFF
>once|-|TRBV14|TRBJ1-1
TGTGCCAGCAGCCAATACAGAAACACTGAAGCTTTCTTT
CASSQYRNTEAFF
>few|TRBD1|TRBV24-1|TRBJ2-2
TGTGCCACCAGTGACCCGGGACAGGGTAACGGGGAGCTGTTTTTT
CATSDPGQGNGELFF
>-|TRBD2|TRBV24-1|TRBJ2-2
TGTGCCACCAGTGGGCCTGCTAGCGGGGGGACGAACACCGGGGAGCTGTTTTTT
CATSGPASGGTNTGELFF
>once|TRBD1|TRBV5-6|TRBJ1-2
TGTGCCAGCAGACAAAGGACAGGGGGCTATGGCTACACCTTC
CASRQRTGGYGYTF
>few|TRBD1|TRBV7-9|TRBJ1-1
TGTGCCAGCAGCCCCAGGACAGGGGTCGAAGCTTTCTTT
CASSPRTGVEAFF
>few|-|TRBV5-1|TRBJ1-2
TGCGCCAGCAGCTTGGCCCCGGGGGTCGACTATGGCTACACCTTC
CASSLAPGVDYGYTF
>-|-|TRBV6-5|TRBJ1-3
TGTGCCAGCGAGGAATTCTACGGAAACACCATATATTTT
CASEEFYGNTIYF
>-|-|TRBV5-1|TRBJ1-3
TGCGCCTCCGGGGACTCTGGAAACACCATATATTTT
CASGDSGNTIYF
>-|TRBD2|TRBV15|TRBJ2-3
TGTGCCACCAGCAGAGCTAGCGGGGGTAGCACAGATACGCAGTATTTT
CATSRASGGSTDTQYF
>-|-|TRBV6-2/TRBV6-3|TRBJ1-5
TGTGCCAGCAGCGGGGGGGAGGGCAATCAGCCCCAGCATTTT
CASSGGEGNQPQHF
>-|-|TRBV2|TRBJ1-5
TGTGCCAGCAGCAGGGATAGCAATCAGCCCCAGCATTTT
CASSRDSNQPQHF
>-|-|TRBV2|TRBJ1-5
TGTGCCAGCAGCCAGGGGAGCAATCAGCCCCAGCATTTT
CASSQGSNQPQHF
>-|-|TRBV10-3|TRBJ1-5
TGTGCCATCAGTGAAATAGCAGGAGGTCAGCCCCAGCATTTT
CAISEIAGGQPQHF
>-|TRBD1|TRBV3-1/TRBV3-2|TRBJ1-2
TGTGCCAGCAGCCAGGAGGGACAGACGCTTTCGGGAGGCTACACCTTC
CASSQEGQTLSGGYTF
>-|-|TRBV5-1|TRBJ1-1
TGCGCCAGCAGCTTGGCCGGGTTGACTGAAGCTTTCTTT
CASSLAGLTEAFF
>-|-|TRBV11-3|TRBJ1-1
TGTGCCAGCAGCAAAGGTCGGGGGAACACTGAAGCTTTCTTT
CASSKGRGNTEAFF
>-|-|TRBV7-9|TRBJ1-4
TGTGCCAGCAGCCCTGGGACTGCGGCCCCCAATGAAAAACTGTTTTTT
CASSPGTAAPNEKLFF
>-|-|TRBV5-5|TRBJ1-6
TGTGCCAGCAGCTTAGGGGGCTCCTATAATTCACCCCTCCACTTT
CASSLGGSYNSPLHF
>-|-|TRBV12-3/TRBV12-4|TRBJ2-1
TGTGCCAGCAGTCCCGGGGGTGGCAATGAGCAGTTCTTC
CASSPGGGNEQFF
>few|-|TRBV7-2|TRBJ2-7
TGTGCCAGCAGCTTATCCCCGGGGGGCCACTCCTACGAGCAGTACTTC
CASSLSPGGHSYEQYF
>few|TRBD2|TRBV27|TRBJ2-7
TGTGCCAGCAGTTTTACTAGCGGTGGCACCTACGAGCAGTACTTC
CASSFTSGGTYEQYF
>-|TRBD1|TRBV5-1|TRBJ2-2
TGCGCCACCTCCCGAGGACAGGGTTTTCTTACCGGGGAGCTGTTTTTT
CATSRGQGFLTGELFF
>-|TRBD1|TRBV11-2|TRBJ1-2
TGTGCCAGCAGCTCACTGGGGGTGGGACAGCCGTATGGCTACACCTTC
CASSSLGVGQPYGYTF
>many|-|TRBV6-1|TRBJ1-2
TGTGCCAGCAGTGAAGCGAGTTTTGACTATGGCTACACCTTC
CASSEASFDYGYTF